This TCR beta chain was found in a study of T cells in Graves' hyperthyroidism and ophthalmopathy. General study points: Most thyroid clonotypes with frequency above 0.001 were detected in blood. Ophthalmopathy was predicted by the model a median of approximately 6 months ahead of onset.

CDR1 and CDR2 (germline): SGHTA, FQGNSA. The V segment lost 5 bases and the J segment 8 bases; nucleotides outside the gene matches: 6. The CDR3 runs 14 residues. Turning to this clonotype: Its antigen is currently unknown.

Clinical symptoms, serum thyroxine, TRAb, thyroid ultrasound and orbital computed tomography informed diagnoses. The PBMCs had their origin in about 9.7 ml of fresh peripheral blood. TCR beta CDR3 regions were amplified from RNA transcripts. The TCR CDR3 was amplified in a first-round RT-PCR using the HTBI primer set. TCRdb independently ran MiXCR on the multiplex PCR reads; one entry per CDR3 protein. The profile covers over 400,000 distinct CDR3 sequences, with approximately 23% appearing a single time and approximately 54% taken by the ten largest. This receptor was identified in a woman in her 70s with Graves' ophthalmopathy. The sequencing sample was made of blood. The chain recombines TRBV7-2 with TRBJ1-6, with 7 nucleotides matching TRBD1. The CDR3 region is CASSTRTGYSPLHF. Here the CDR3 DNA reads TGTGCCAGCAGCACCAGGACAGGTTATTCACCCCTCCACTTT.